Listed below are T cell receptor beta chains from one sample, sequenced in a study of OX40 agonist ivuxolimab in advanced cancers. Sequencing was performed with immunoSEQ multiplex PCR; in TCRdb, only in-frame clones are kept and a portion is missing. The data show approximately 82,000 clones, with roughly 80% seen just once and roughly 0.8% held by the top ten. The sample consisted of CD4+ or CD8+ T cells sorted from blood, taken in a trial of the OX40 agonist ivuxolimab. The receptors shown here come from an adult with an advanced solid tumor such as melanoma, head and neck, liver or kidney cancer. Both conserved end residues are part of each CDR3. The D gene is left open where the match is weak. Some rows have no size entry. The others give once, few or many, or a class for an expanded clone.

v_gene	d_gene	len	j_gene	abundance	CDR3aa	CDR3nt
TRBV9	TRBD2	15	TRBJ2-7	.	CASSPGSGLGYEQYF	TGTGCCAGCAGCCCTGGATCGGGACTAGGCTACGAGCAGTACTTC
TRBV10-3	.	13	TRBJ2-3	.	CAISGAGTDTQYF	TGTGCCATCAGTGGGGCAGGGACAGATACGCAGTATTTT
TRBV7-8	.	17	TRBJ2-7	.	CASSPRGGTGAMDEQYF	TGTGCCAGCAGCCCTCGGGGGGGCACAGGGGCCATGGATGAGCAGTACTTC
TRBV30	.	13	TRBJ2-7	.	CAWSSPPVGEQYF	TGTGCCTGGAGTTCGCCGCCCGTGGGCGAGCAGTACTTC
TRBV6-1	TRBD1	15	TRBJ1-4	.	CASSAPGQGNEKLFF	TGTGCCAGCAGCGCTCCGGGACAGGGTAATGAAAAACTGTTTTTT
TRBV5-8	.	13	TRBJ2-5	.	CASSRGARETQYF	TGTGCCAGTTCCCGGGGGGCCCGGGAGACCCAGTACTTC
TRBV11-2	.	16	TRBJ1-4	.	CASSLESTAPYEKLFF	TGTGCCAGCAGCTTAGAGTCGACAGCCCCCTATGAAAAACTGTTTTTT
TRBV9	.	15	TRBJ1-2	.	CASSASSTAGKGYTF	TGTGCCAGCAGCGCCTCTAGCACGGCAGGGAAGGGCTACACCTTC
TRBV18	TRBD1	17	TRBJ1-6	few	CASSPYGTGQGNSPLHF	TGTGCCAGCTCACCCTACGGGACAGGGCAGGGTAATTCACCCCTCCACTTT
TRBV19	.	12	TRBJ1-2	.	CASSIVASGYTF	TGTGCCAGTAGTATAGTGGCTAGCGGCTACACCTTC
TRBV19	.	14	TRBJ1-3	.	CASSIQSGGNTIYF	TGTGCCAGTAGTATTCAGTCTGGTGGAAACACCATATATTTT
TRBV6-5	TRBD1	12	TRBJ1-2	.	CASTTQGSGYTF	TGTGCCAGCACCACACAGGGGAGCGGCTACACCTTC
TRBV6-6	.	12	TRBJ2-7	.	CASSSQGNEQYF	TGTGCCAGCAGTTCGCAGGGGAACGAGCAGTACTTC
TRBV5-4	TRBD1	14	TRBJ2-3	once	CASSSQGASDTQYF	TGTGCCAGCAGCTCGCAGGGGGCATCAGATACGCAGTATTTT
TRBV6-5	.	13	TRBJ2-7	.	CASSYSSSYEQYF	TGTGCCAGCAGTTACTCGAGCTCCTACGAGCAGTACTTC
TRBV5-8	.	17	TRBJ2-6	.	CASSSAVFYSGANVLTF	TGTGCCAGCAGTTCAGCGGTTTTTTACTCTGGGGCCAACGTCCTGACTTTC
TRBV25-1	.	15	TRBJ2-7	.	CASSEIGGLFHEQYF	TGTGCCAGCAGTGAAATAGGAGGTCTCTTCCACGAGCAGTACTTC
TRBV28	TRBD1	15	TRBJ1-4	.	CASSSGQGAGEKLFF	TGTGCCAGCAGTTCGGGACAGGGGGCGGGTGAAAAACTGTTTTTT
TRBV20-1	.	11	TRBJ1-1	.	CSAGINTEAFF	TGCAGTGCTGGAATCAACACTGAAGCTTTCTTT
TRBV4-3	TRBD1	17	TRBJ1-5	.	CASSPFRGGEPNQPQHF	TGCGCCAGCAGCCCTTTCCGAGGGGGCGAACCCAATCAGCCCCAGCATTTT
TRBV5-1	.	15	TRBJ2-2	.	CASSLRDKTTGELFF	TGCGCCAGCAGCCTCCGGGACAAAACTACCGGGGAGCTGTTTTTT
TRBV5-5	TRBD2	16	TRBJ2-5	.	CASSLIAGGNQETQYF	TGTGCCAGCAGCCTAATAGCGGGGGGAAACCAAGAGACCCAGTACTTC
TRBV2	.	14	TRBJ1-4	once	CASTPGSPLEKLFF	TGTGCCAGCACCCCGGGTTCCCCATTGGAAAAACTGTTTTTT
TRBV5-4	.	18	TRBJ2-3	once	CASSNFVVTRLSTDTQYF	TGTGCCAGCAGCAATTTCGTTGTTACGAGACTGAGCACAGATACGCAGTATTTT
TRBV2	TRBD1	14	TRBJ2-2	few	CASTGTGLTGELFF	TGTGCCAGCACCGGGACAGGGCTCACCGGGGAGCTGTTTTTT
TRBV27	.	15	TRBJ2-2	.	CASSSWDGNTGELFF	TGTGCCAGCAGTTCCTGGGACGGGAACACCGGGGAGCTGTTTTTT
TRBV5-6	TRBD1	18	TRBJ1-4	.	CASSLVRTGSDIGEKLFF	TGTGCCAGCAGCTTGGTAAGGACAGGGAGCGACATTGGTGAAAAACTGTTTTTT
TRBV30	TRBD1	12	TRBJ1-2	.	CAWRDRGYGYTF	TGTGCCTGGAGGGACAGGGGCTATGGCTACACCTTC
TRBV2	.	14	TRBJ1-5	.	CASMENYSNQPQHF	TGTGCCAGCATGGAGAACTATAGCAATCAGCCCCAGCATTTT
TRBV9	TRBD2	16	TRBJ2-5	.	CASSSFQGGGGETQYF	TGTGCCAGCAGCTCTTTCCAGGGCGGGGGTGGCGAGACCCAGTACTTC
TRBV7-8	.	16	TRBJ1-5	.	CASTLRGRNSNQPQHF	TGTGCCAGCACCTTACGAGGACGAAATAGCAATCAGCCCCAGCATTTT
TRBV7-2	.	15	TRBJ1-3	.	CASSLYVSPGNTIYF	TGTGCCAGCAGCTTATATGTTTCCCCTGGAAACACCATATATTTT
TRBV19	.	14	TRBJ1-2	.	CASSIEGSNYGYTF	TGTGCCAGTAGTATAGAGGGCAGTAACTATGGCTACACCTTC
TRBV29-1	.	13	TRBJ1-3	once	CSVVESSGNTIYF	TGCAGCGTTGTGGAGAGCTCTGGAAACACCATATATTTT
TRBV6-5	.	14	TRBJ2-1	once	CASSSSDTYNEQFF	TGTGCCAGCAGTTCCTCGGACACATACAATGAGCAGTTCTTC
TRBV5-6	.	12	TRBJ1-5	.	CASSFSNQPQHF	TGTGCCAGCAGCTTTAGCAATCAGCCCCAGCATTTT
TRBV9	.	15	TRBJ2-3	once	CASSVVGRLSDTQYF	TGTGCCAGCAGCGTAGTTGGGCGGCTATCGGATACGCAGTATTTT
TRBV2	.	13	TRBJ2-7	once	CASKEGGPYEQYF	TGTGCCAGCAAAGAGGGGGGACCCTACGAGCAGTACTTC
TRBV5-1	.	15	TRBJ2-1	.	CASSLAGGTYNEQFF	TGCGCCAGCAGCTTGGCTGGGGGTACCTACAATGAGCAGTTCTTC
TRBV7-8	TRBD1	17	TRBJ1-2	.	CASSPGPMGQGSYGYTF	TGTGCCAGCAGCCCAGGCCCGATGGGACAGGGGAGCTATGGCTACACCTTC
TRBV29-1	.	12	TRBJ1-2	.	CSVEEGFYGYTF	TGCAGCGTTGAAGAAGGGTTCTATGGCTACACCTTC
TRBV5-1	.	16	TRBJ2-3	.	CASSLGRGPPTDTQYF	TGCGCCAGCAGCTTGGGGCGGGGGCCCCCCACAGATACGCAGTATTTT